The 11 T cell receptor beta chains presented below share a single source sample, sequenced in a study of cytomegalovirus exposure and HLA in healthy donors. Amplification used 60 Vbeta primers and 13 Jbeta primers. Clones were sequenced by immunoSEQ multiplex PCR, and TCRdb holds only the in-frame ones, with some missing. The table shows approximately 220,000 clones, with nearly 80% occurring only once. Sequenced sample: PBMCs. The receptors stem from a male donor in good health and CMV-seronegative.

This clone was seen only a few times. The chain joins TRBV11-2 to TRBJ1-1; TRBD1 might be the D (6 bases). This CDR3 spans 14 amino acids. Germline V gives CDR1 SGHAT, CDR2 FQNNGV. V was clipped by 7 bases and J by 7 bases, with 19 bases between them. CDR3 amino acids: CASNPGYRASEAFF. The CDR3 bases are TGTGCCAGCAACCCCGGGTACAGGGCTAGTGAAGCTTTCTTT.

The V and J genes are TRBV30 and TRBJ1-2, with 9 bases aligning to TRBD1. Per germline, CDR1 GTSNPN and CDR2 SVGIG (reference sequence). This CDR3 has 14 amino acids. After removal of 1 base from V and 4 bases from J, the junction contained 4 bases not matched to a gene. Here the CDR3 DNA reads TGTGCCTGGAGTGCAACAGGGGGCTCCTATGGCTACACCTTC. Its protein is CAWSATGGSYGYTF.

The rearrangement links TRBV2 to TRBJ2-7, with TRBD1 matching 9 bases. Germline V gives CDR1 SNHLY, CDR2 FYNNEI. V lost 5 bases, J lost 4 bases, and 9 bases stayed unmatched. The CDR3 sequence is 15 residues long. The CDR3 sequence is CASSTGTGWLYEQYF. Here the CDR3 DNA reads TGTGCCAGCAGTACTGGGACAGGGTGGCTTTACGAGCAGTACTTC.

About this clone: A junction boundary mismatches the germline segment, possibly from a read error. This chain joins TRBV7-9 and TRBJ2-2, with TRBD1 identical over 8 bases. The CDR3 runs to 15 residues. The germline CDR1 and CDR2 sequences are SEHNR and FQNEAQ (reference sequence). CDR3 nucleotide sequence: TGTTCCAGCAGCCACCGGGACAGGCGACCTGGGGAGCTGTTTTTT. Amino acid sequence: CSSSHRDRRPGELFF.

This clone was recorded only once. The chain couples TRBV6-1 to TRBJ1-3, with D possibly TRBD1 on 5 matching bases. Germline CDR1 is MNHNS and CDR2 is SASEGT. V lost 2 bases and J 2 bases, leaving 7 bases between the germline ends. The CDR3 spans 14 residues. In DNA form, the CDR3 reads TGTGCCAGCAGTGAAAGGGGAACTGGAAACACCATATATTTT. Amino acid sequence: CASSERGTGNTIYF.

This chain links TRBV19 with TRBJ1-1; D possibly corresponds to TRBD1 (5 bases). The germline gives CDR1 LNHDA, CDR2 SQIVND (reference sequence). The CDR3 runs to 12 residues. The V end lost 3 bases, the J end lost 7 bases, and 9 bases lay between the germline ends. The CDR3 sequence: CASSIQGGEAFF. The CDR3 DNA reads as TGTGCCAGTAGTATCCAGGGCGGTGAAGCTTTCTTT.

This clone was found once. V usage is TRBV9 and J usage is TRBJ1-2; maybe TRBD1 (5 bases). The CDR3 contains 14 residues. V was shortened by 3 bases and J by 8 bases, with 17 bases between the two germline ends. Looked up from germline, CDR1 is SGDLS and CDR2 is YYNGEE. The CDR3 sequence is CASSEAGRLDGYTF. The DNA of the CDR3 is TGTGCCAGCAGCGAGGCAGGGCGCCTTGACGGCTACACCTTC. Based on the CDR3 plus reference TRBV9 and TRBJ1-2, the full variable domain is DSGVTQTPKHLITATGQRVTLRCSPRSGDLSVYWYQQSLDQGLQFLIQYYNGEERAKGNILERFSAQQFPDLHSELNLSSLELGDSALYFCASSEAGRLDGYTFGSGTRLTVV.

This clone was seen only once. The chain links TRBV2 to TRBJ2-3, with TRBD2 matching 10 bases. The ends lost 4 bases at V and 0 bases at J; junction bases unmatched: 1. The germline V gene encodes CDR1 SNHLY and CDR2 FYNNEI. This CDR3 has 15 amino acids. As DNA, the CDR3 is TGTGCCAGCAGTGGGGGACTAGCGAGCACAGATACGCAGTATTTT. Translated: CASSGGLASTDTQYF. Filled out from reference TRBV2 and TRBJ2-3, the complete variable domain reads EPEVTQTPSHQVTQMGQEVILRCVPISNHLYFYWYRQILGQKVEFLVSFYNNEISEKSEIFDDQFSVERPDGSNFTLKIRSTKLEDSAMYFCASSGGLASTDTQYFGPGTRLTVL.

CDR3 nucleotide sequence: TGTGCCAGCAGCCCCCGACAGGGGCCGCCTAACTATGGCTACACCTTC. Encoded protein: CASSPRQGPPNYGYTF. This chain connects TRBV11-1 to TRBJ1-2; 8 nucleotides line up with TRBD1. The CDR3 totals 16 residues. In germline, CDR1 is SGHAT, CDR2 FQDESV (reference sequence). Unmatched junction bases numbered 8, after V lost 5 bases and J lost 0 bases.

The genes are TRBV15 and TRBJ2-7; D uncertain. V gave up 1 base and J gave up 2 bases, with 9 bases separating them. Germline V gives CDR1 LNHNV, CDR2 YYDKDF (reference sequence). The length of the CDR3 is 14 residues. The CDR3 DNA reads TGTGCCACCAGCAGAGGTGGCGGAACCTACGAGCAGTACTTC. It specifies CATSRGGGTYEQYF.

The genes are TRBV5-1 and TRBJ2-1, with unresolved D. Between the trimmed V and J ends, which lost 1 base and 6 bases, there was a span of 11 bases. The CDR3 consists of 14 residues. Germline V CDR1 and CDR2: SGHRS, YFSETQ. CDR3 sequence (DNA): TGCGCCAGCAGCTTGATTGAGACAAGCAATGAGCAGTTCTTC. Residues: CASSLIETSNEQFF.